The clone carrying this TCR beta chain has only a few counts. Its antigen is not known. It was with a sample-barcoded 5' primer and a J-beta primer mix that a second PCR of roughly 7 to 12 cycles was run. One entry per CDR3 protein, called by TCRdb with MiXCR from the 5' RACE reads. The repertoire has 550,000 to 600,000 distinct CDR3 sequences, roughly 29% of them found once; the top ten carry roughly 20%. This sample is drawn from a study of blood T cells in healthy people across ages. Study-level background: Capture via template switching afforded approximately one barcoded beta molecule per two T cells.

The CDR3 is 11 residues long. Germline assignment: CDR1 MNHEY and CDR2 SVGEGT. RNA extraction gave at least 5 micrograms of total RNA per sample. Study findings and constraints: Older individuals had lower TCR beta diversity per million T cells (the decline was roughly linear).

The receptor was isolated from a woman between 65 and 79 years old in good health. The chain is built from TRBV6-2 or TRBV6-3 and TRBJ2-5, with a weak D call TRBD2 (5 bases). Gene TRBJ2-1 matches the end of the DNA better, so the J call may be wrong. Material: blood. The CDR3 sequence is CASSRENEQFF. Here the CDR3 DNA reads TGTGCCAGCAGTAGGGAGAATGAGCAGTTCTTC.